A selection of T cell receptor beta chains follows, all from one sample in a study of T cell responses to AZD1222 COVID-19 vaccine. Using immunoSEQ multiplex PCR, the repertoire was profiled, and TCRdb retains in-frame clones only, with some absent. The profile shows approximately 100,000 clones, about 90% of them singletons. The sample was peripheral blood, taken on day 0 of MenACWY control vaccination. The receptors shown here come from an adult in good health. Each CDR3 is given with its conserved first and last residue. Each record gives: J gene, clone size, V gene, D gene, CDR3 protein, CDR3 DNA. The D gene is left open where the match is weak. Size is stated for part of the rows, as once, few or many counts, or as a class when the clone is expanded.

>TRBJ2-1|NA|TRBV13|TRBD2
CASNPLRGVYNEQFF
TGTGCCAGCAACCCTTTGCGGGGGGTGTACAATGAGCAGTTCTTC
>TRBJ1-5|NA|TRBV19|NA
CASSRQGNQPQHF
TGTGCCAGTAGTAGGCAGGGCAATCAGCCCCAGCATTTT
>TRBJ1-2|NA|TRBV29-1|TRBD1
CSVTQGAKYGYTF
TGCAGCGTTACGCAGGGGGCTAAATATGGCTACACCTTC
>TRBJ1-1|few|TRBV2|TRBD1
CASRDRLATAEAFF
TGTGCCAGCAGGGACAGGTTAGCAACAGCTGAAGCTTTCTTT
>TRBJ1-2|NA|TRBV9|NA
CASSVATGYYGYTF
TGTGCCAGCAGCGTAGCGACAGGATACTATGGCTACACCTTC
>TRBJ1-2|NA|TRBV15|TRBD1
CATSRDRSYGYTF
TGTGCCACCAGCAGGGACAGGAGCTATGGCTACACCTTC
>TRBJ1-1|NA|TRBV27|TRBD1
CASSLEGDRRYAEAFF
TGTGCCAGCAGTTTAGAAGGGGACAGGAGATATGCTGAAGCTTTCTTT
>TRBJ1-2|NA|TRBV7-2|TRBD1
CASSPGTAYYTF
TGTGCCAGCAGCCCCGGGACAGCCTATTACACCTTC
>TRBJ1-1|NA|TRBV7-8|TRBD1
CASSPGTGTEAFF
TGTGCCAGCAGCCCTGGGACAGGCACTGAAGCTTTCTTT
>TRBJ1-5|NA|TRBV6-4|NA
CASSDSGGGNQPQHF
TGTGCCAGCAGTGACTCGGGGGGGGGCAATCAGCCCCAGCATTTT
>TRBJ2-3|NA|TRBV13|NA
CASSLGWGDTDTQYF
TGTGCCAGCAGCTTAGGCTGGGGGGACACAGATACGCAGTATTTT
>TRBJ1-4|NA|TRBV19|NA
CASSIAGGEKLFF
TGTGCCAGTAGTATAGCCGGGGGTGAAAAACTGTTTTTT
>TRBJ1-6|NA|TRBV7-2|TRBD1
CAIQGRGLVSPLHF
TGTGCCATACAAGGGAGGGGGCTGGTTTCACCCCTCCACTTT
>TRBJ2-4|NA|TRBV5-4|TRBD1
CASSLGFRDRDTLAKNIQYF
TGTGCCAGCAGCTTGGGGTTCCGGGACAGGGATACACTAGCCAAAAACATTCAGTACTTC
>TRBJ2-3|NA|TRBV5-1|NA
CASSLGGPPYTDTQYF
TGCGCCAGCAGCTTGGGGGGACCTCCATACACAGATACGCAGTATTTT
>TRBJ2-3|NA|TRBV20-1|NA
CSASELTNTDTQYF
TGCAGTGCTAGTGAACTAACCAACACAGATACGCAGTATTTT
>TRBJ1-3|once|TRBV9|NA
CASSVNAGNTIYF
TGTGCCAGCAGCGTAAACGCTGGAAACACCATATATTTT
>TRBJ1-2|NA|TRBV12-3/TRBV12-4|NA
CASSFDRRTGYTF
TGTGCCAGCAGTTTCGACCGAAGGACTGGCTACACCTTC
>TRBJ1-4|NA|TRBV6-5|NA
CASRGRATNEKLFF
TGTGCCAGCAGAGGCAGAGCAACTAATGAAAAACTGTTTTTT
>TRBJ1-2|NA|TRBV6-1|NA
CASSEAQGSRYGYTF
TGTGCCAGCAGTGAGGCGCAAGGGTCTCGCTATGGCTACACCTTC
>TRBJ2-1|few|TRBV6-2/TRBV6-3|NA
CASSYSMGSSSYNEQFF
TGTGCCAGCAGTTACTCGATGGGGAGTAGCTCCTACAATGAGCAGTTCTTC
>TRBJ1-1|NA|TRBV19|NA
CASSIGTVIEAFF
TGTGCCAGTAGTATAGGGACAGTGATTGAAGCTTTCTTT